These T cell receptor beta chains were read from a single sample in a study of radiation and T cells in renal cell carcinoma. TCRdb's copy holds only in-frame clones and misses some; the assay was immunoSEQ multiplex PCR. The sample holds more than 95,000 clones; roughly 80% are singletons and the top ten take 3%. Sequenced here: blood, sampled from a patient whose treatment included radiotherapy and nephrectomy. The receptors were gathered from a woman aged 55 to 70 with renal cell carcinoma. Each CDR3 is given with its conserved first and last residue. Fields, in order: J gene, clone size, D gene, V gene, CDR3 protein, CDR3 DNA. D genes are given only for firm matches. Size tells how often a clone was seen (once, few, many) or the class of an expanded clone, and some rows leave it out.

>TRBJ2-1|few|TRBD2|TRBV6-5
CASSSREGPTEQFF
TGTGCCAGCAGTTCCCGGGAGGGCCCCACTGAGCAGTTCTTC
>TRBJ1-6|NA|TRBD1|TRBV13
CASSLRQGASSPLHF
TGTGCCAGCAGCTTAAGGCAGGGGGCAAGTTCACCCCTCCACTTT
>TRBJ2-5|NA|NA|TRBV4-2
CASSQEDTRGAETQYF
TGTGCCAGCAGCCAAGAGGATACAAGGGGCGCGGAGACCCAGTACTTC
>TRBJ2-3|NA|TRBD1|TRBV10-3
CAISWDRGSTDTQYF
TGTGCCATCAGTTGGGACAGGGGGAGCACAGATACGCAGTATTTT
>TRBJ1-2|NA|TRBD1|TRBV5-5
CASSLNPGQSTGTF
TGTGCCAGCAGCTTGAATCCGGGACAGAGCACGGGCACCTTC
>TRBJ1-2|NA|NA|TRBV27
CASTTTGHGYTF
TGTGCCAGCACCACAACCGGCCATGGCTACACCTTC
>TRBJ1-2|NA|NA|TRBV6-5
CASSYHSIDSYGYTF
TGTGCCAGCAGTTACCATAGCATTGACAGTTATGGCTACACCTTC
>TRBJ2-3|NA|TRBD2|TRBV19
CASTSGGAGTDTQYF
TGTGCCAGCACTAGCGGGGGGGCCGGAACAGATACGCAGTATTTT
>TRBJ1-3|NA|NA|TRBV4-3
CASSQGGQLSSGNTIYF
TGCGCCAGCAGCCAAGGCGGTCAACTTAGCTCTGGAAACACCATATATTTT
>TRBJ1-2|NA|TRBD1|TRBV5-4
CASSSTGGAFGYTF
TGTGCCAGCAGCTCGACAGGGGGCGCATTTGGCTACACCTTC
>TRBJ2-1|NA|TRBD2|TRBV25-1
CASSEGRGGGDNEQFF
TGTGCCAGCAGTGAAGGTCGTGGCGGGGGAGACAATGAGCAGTTCTTC
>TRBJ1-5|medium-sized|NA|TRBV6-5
CASSYQENQPQHF
TGTGCCAGCAGTTATCAGGAAAATCAGCCCCAGCATTTT
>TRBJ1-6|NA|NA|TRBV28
CASSFLQGSSPLHF
TGTGCCAGCAGTTTTTTACAGGGAAGTTCACCCCTCCACTTT
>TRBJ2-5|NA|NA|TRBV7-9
CASTASFQETQYF
TGTGCCAGCACTGCTAGCTTCCAAGAGACCCAGTACTTC
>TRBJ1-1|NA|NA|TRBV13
CASSLEGKGNTEAFF
TGTGCCAGCAGCTTAGAGGGGAAGGGAAACACTGAAGCTTTCTTT
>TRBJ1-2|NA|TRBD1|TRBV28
CASMRTGYGYTF
TGTGCCAGCATGAGGACAGGCTATGGCTACACCTTC
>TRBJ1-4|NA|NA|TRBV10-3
CAISESSVGDEKLFF
TGTGCCATCAGTGAGTCGTCGGTCGGGGATGAAAAACTGTTTTTT
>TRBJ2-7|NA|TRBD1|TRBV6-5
CASSYSGTGKQQYF
TGTGCCAGCAGTTATTCCGGGACAGGGAAGCAGCAGTACTTC